This entry lists 20 T cell receptor beta chains sequenced from one sample in a study of blood T cell repertoires in COVID-19. Generated by immunoSEQ multiplex PCR, the TCRdb table keeps only in-frame clones and is missing some. The sample yields around 200,000 clones, around four fifths seen once. The sequenced material came from peripheral blood. Receptor source: a woman in her 70s with COVID-19, enrolled during active disease.

The rearrangement joins TRBV6-5 to TRBJ2-7; D remains unclear. CDR1 and CDR2 from the germline V gene are MNHEY and SVGAGI. The CDR3 loop spans 13 amino acids. The germline V and J ends were trimmed by 7 bases and 2 bases, with 12 bases remaining between them. The CDR3 bases are TGTGCCAGCAAGAAAAATGAGGCCTACGAGCAGTACTTC. Translation: CASKKNEAYEQYF.

CDR3 protein: CASSPSGQRSVETQYF. In DNA form, the CDR3 reads TGTGCCAGCAGCCCCTCCGGACAGCGAAGTGTGGAGACCCAGTACTTC. The J gene is TRBJ2-5, the V gene TRBV7-9, with D possibly being TRBD1 (6 bases). Germline loops: CDR1 SEHNR, CDR2 FQNEAQ (reference sequence). The CDR3 is 16 amino acids. The ends were cut back, 5 bases at V and 5 bases at J, with 21 bases in the middle.

The chain has TRBV30 and TRBJ2-5; 11 bases map to TRBD1. J gave up 5 bases and V 4 bases, and 6 bases lay outside the gene matches. The V gene's germline CDR1 is GTSNPN and CDR2 SVGIG (reference sequence). The CDR3 has 14 residues. The CDR3 region is CAWTRGQGGETQYF. The CDR3 region has the DNA TGTGCCTGGACCCGGGGACAGGGGGGCGAGACCCAGTACTTC.

The V call is TRBV19, the J call TRBJ2-1; D possibly corresponds to TRBD2 (5 bases). Germline lookup yields CDR1 LNHDA and CDR2 SQIVND (reference sequence). This CDR3 is 16 amino acids long. The V end was cut by 6 bases, the J end by 3 bases, with 18 bases between. The CDR3 protein is CASSSLFAGYYNEQFF. The CDR3 DNA sequence: TGTGCCAGTAGCTCCCTGTTTGCGGGTTACTACAATGAGCAGTTCTTC.

This clone was observed a handful of times. The rearrangement joins TRBV3-1 (or the pseudogene TRBV3-2) to TRBJ1-2; perhaps TRBD1 as D (5 bases). The V end was cut by 3 bases, the J end by 7 bases, with 12 bases between. The germline V gene encodes CDR1 LGHDT and CDR2 YNNKEL (reference sequence). CDR3 length: 13 residues. The CDR3 is CASSQAMDTGYTF. Here the CDR3 DNA reads TGTGCCAGCAGCCAGGCTATGGACACTGGCTACACCTTC.

With regard to this clone: Its ends do not fully match the called genes, so a read error is possible. CDR3 residues: CASSPGTAGNTIYF. DNA of the CDR3: TGTGCTAGCAGCCCCGGGACAGCTGGAAACACCATATATTTT. The chain couples TRBV7-7 to TRBJ1-3; 7 nucleotides align to TRBD1. CDR1 is SSHAT and CDR2 is FNYEAQ in the germline V gene (reference sequence). The CDR3 sequence is 14 residues long.

The chain carries TRBV27 and TRBJ1-2, with D possibly TRBD1 on 6 matching bases. CDR1 MNHEY and CDR2 SMNVEV come from the germline V gene (reference sequence). The CDR3 is 14 residues long. Between the trimmed V and J ends, which lost 5 bases and 4 bases, there was a span of 14 bases. CDR3 DNA sequence: TGTGCCAGCAGTCCACACTCGGACAGCTATGGCTACACCTTC. It translates to CASSPHSDSYGYTF.

The table lists this clone with a few counts. This chain joins TRBV7-2 and TRBJ2-1; 7 nucleotides line up with TRBD1. J gave up 1 base and V 3 bases, and 12 bases lay outside the gene matches. Germline V CDR1 and CDR2: SGHTA, FQGNSA. This CDR3 spans 18 amino acids. CDR3 DNA: TGTGCCAGCAGCTTTTTCCCCCACGGACAGGAGTCCTACAATGAGCAGTTCTTC. It specifies CASSFFPHGQESYNEQFF.

The rearrangement joins TRBV6-5 to TRBJ2-2; TRBD2 agrees at 10 bases. The length of the CDR3 is 15 residues. The germline CDR1 and CDR2 sequences are MNHEY and SVGAGI. V trimming: 4 bases; J trimming: 2 bases; junction bases outside the gene matches: 1. The CDR3 DNA reads TGTGCCAGCAGTTCTAGCGGGGGCAACACCGGGGAGCTGTTTTTT. Its translation: CASSSSGGNTGELFF.

The chain is built from TRBV5-1 and TRBJ2-3; TRBD1 agrees at 7 bases. The CDR3 sequence is 14 residues long. In germline, CDR1 is SGHRS, CDR2 YFSETQ. J gave up 4 bases and V 4 bases, and 6 bases lay outside the gene matches. The DNA of the CDR3 is TGCGCCAGCAGCCCACCGCAGGGGGCAGATACGCAGTATTTT. It specifies CASSPPQGADTQYF.

This clone was seen only once. This chain links TRBV6-5 with TRBJ1-3; no clear D gene. Germline CDR1 is MNHEY and CDR2 is SVGAGI. CDR3 length: 16 residues. Trimming removed 0 bases at V and 0 bases at J, with 9 bases between. This chain's CDR3 is CASSYSEASSGNTIYF. CDR3 bases: TGTGCCAGCAGTTACTCGGAGGCGAGCTCTGGAAACACCATATATTTT.

The V and J genes are TRBV6-6 and TRBJ2-7; D is ambiguous. There are 12 residues in the CDR3. CDR1 is MNHNY, CDR2 SVGAGI, per germline (reference sequence). The ends were cut back, 5 bases at V and 4 bases at J, with 9 bases in the middle. The CDR3 reads CASSRPRYEQYF. CDR3 sequence (DNA): TGTGCCAGCAGTCGTCCCCGTTACGAGCAGTACTTC.

The chain uses TRBV5-4 and TRBJ2-3; tentatively, D is TRBD2 (6 bases). The germline V and J ends were trimmed by 6 bases and 5 bases, with 10 bases remaining between them. Germline values: CDR1 SGHNT, CDR2 YYREEE (reference sequence). This CDR3 spans 12 amino acids. CDR3 DNA sequence: TGTGCCAGCACCCTGGGGGGAGATACGCAGTATTTT. It specifies CASTLGGDTQYF.

J is TRBJ1-2 and V is TRBV2; a weak D match, TRBD1 (5 bases). In germline, CDR1 is SNHLY, CDR2 FYNNEI. CDR3 length: 14 residues. The V end was cut by 2 bases, the J end by 2 bases, with 9 bases between. For the CDR3, the DNA is TGTGCCAGCAGTGAAAGGGGCAGCAACTATGGCTACACCTTC. Translating gives CASSERGSNYGYTF.

The chain carries TRBV29-1 and TRBJ2-1; no clear D gene. V was cut by 5 bases and J by 5 bases, with 13 bases left in between. The CDR3 extends over 13 amino acids. Germline V gives CDR1 SQVTM, CDR2 ANQGSEA. The DNA of the CDR3 is TGCAGCGTTATCCGTTCGAGTAACAATGAGCAGTTCTTC. This gives the protein CSVIRSSNNEQFF.

The CDR3 region has the DNA TGTGCCAGCAGCCAAGATGGGGGGGGGCCCGAAAAACTGTTTTTT. Its protein is CASSQDGGGPEKLFF. The chain is built from TRBV4-2 and TRBJ1-4, with D maybe TRBD1 (6 bases). Deletions cut 0 bases from V and 8 bases from J, with 13 bases between. The CDR3 runs to 15 residues. Looked up from germline, CDR1 is LGHNA and CDR2 is YNFKEQ.

V and J are TRBV6-5 and TRBJ1-5; 8 bases fit TRBD1. CDR3 length: 15 residues. V trimming: 0 bases; J trimming: 6 bases; junction bases outside the gene matches: 4. CDR1 is MNHEY and CDR2 is SVGAGI in the germline V gene. The CDR3 DNA follows: TGTGCCAGCAGTTACTCGAGGCAGGGGGCTCAGCCCCAGCATTTT. Its protein is CASSYSRQGAQPQHF.

This rearrangement joins TRBV10-3 to TRBJ1-1; D unresolved. Looked up from germline, CDR1 is ENHRY and CDR2 is SYGVKD. CDR3 length: 13 residues. The germline V and J ends were trimmed by 4 bases and 3 bases, with 9 bases remaining between them. CDR3 sequence reads: CAISGDAYTEAFF. The CDR3, as DNA: TGTGCCATCAGTGGAGATGCATACACTGAAGCTTTCTTT.

V is TRBV2 and J is TRBJ1-1; 12 positions agree with TRBD1. Trimming took 8 bases from V and 7 from J; bases not matched to a gene: 2. The CDR3 loop spans 12 amino acids. Germline values: CDR1 SNHLY, CDR2 FYNNEI. CDR3 nucleotide sequence: TGTGCCAGCCGGGACAGGGGGCTTGAAGCTTTCTTT. The encoded protein is CASRDRGLEAFF.

This clone was picked up one time. This chain joins TRBV30 and TRBJ1-4, with TRBD1 matching over 7 bases. The CDR3 contains 11 residues. The J segment lost 7 bases and the V segment lost 7 bases, leaving 3 bases of the junction unmatched. From germline, CDR1 is GTSNPN and CDR2 SVGIG (reference sequence). CDR3: CASQGIEKLFF. The DNA for the CDR3 is TGTGCCTCACAGGGGATTGAAAAACTGTTTTTT.